This is a list of T cell receptor beta chains from one sample in a study of blood T cell repertoires in COVID-19. Sequencing was performed with immunoSEQ multiplex PCR; in TCRdb, only in-frame clones are kept and a portion is missing. The table lists fewer than 600,000 clones, roughly 90% of them singletons. The sequenced sample consisted of PBMCs or T cells enriched from blood (not recorded which). These receptor sequences come from a woman aged 40-49 years who had recovered from COVID-19. CDR3s include the opening cysteine and the closing phenylalanine or tryptophan. A D gene is named only where the DNA matches it firmly. Size tells how often a clone was seen (once, few, many) or the class of an expanded clone, and some rows leave it out.

clone size: -; J gene: TRBJ1-2; V gene: TRBV18; D gene: TRBD1; CDR3 protein: CASSPQGAFVGYGYTF; CDR3 DNA: TGTGCCAGCTCACCCCAGGGGGCGTTTGTAGGGTATGGCTACACCTTC
clone size: once; J gene: TRBJ2-1; V gene: TRBV18; D gene: TRBD1; CDR3 protein: CASSPSGTESLLRQFF; CDR3 DNA: TGTGCCAGCTCACCATCCGGGACAGAGTCCTTACTCCGGCAGTTCTTC
clone size: -; J gene: TRBJ1-1; V gene: TRBV27; D gene: TRBD1; CDR3 protein: CASSLLANTGGQGSTEAFF; CDR3 DNA: TGTGCCAGCAGTTTGTTGGCAAATACAGGGGGACAGGGGAGCACTGAAGCTTTCTTT
clone size: -; J gene: TRBJ2-7; V gene: TRBV3-1/TRBV3-2; D gene: TRBD2; CDR3 protein: CASSQGLAGVEEQYF; CDR3 DNA: TGTGCCAGCAGCCAAGGACTAGCGGGAGTAGAAGAGCAGTACTTC
clone size: few; J gene: TRBJ2-5; V gene: TRBV11-2; D gene: TRBD2; CDR3 protein: CASSLRTSGSGETQYF; CDR3 DNA: TGTGCCAGCAGCTTAAGGACTAGCGGGAGTGGTGAGACCCAGTACTTC
clone size: -; J gene: TRBJ1-1; V gene: TRBV3-1/TRBV3-2; D gene: -; CDR3 protein: CASSRTGTGAFF; CDR3 DNA: TGTGCCAGCAGCCGAACCGGGACTGGGGCTTTCTTT
clone size: -; J gene: TRBJ1-3; V gene: TRBV14; D gene: -; CDR3 protein: CASSQNKAGEWRSGNTIYF; CDR3 DNA: TGTGCCAGCAGCCAAAACAAGGCAGGGGAATGGAGGTCTGGAAACACCATATATTTT
clone size: -; J gene: TRBJ2-1; V gene: TRBV19; D gene: TRBD2; CDR3 protein: CASSIYGGRAIYNEQFF; CDR3 DNA: TGTGCCAGTAGTATATATGGCGGGAGGGCCATCTACAATGAGCAGTTCTTC
clone size: -; J gene: TRBJ2-1; V gene: TRBV9; D gene: TRBD2; CDR3 protein: CASTIEGRGSNEQFF; CDR3 DNA: TGTGCCAGCACCATTGAAGGGCGGGGGAGCAATGAGCAGTTCTTC
clone size: once; J gene: TRBJ2-5; V gene: TRBV7-9; D gene: TRBD2; CDR3 protein: CASSPPLPTSGKETQYF; CDR3 DNA: TGTGCCAGCAGCCCCCCGCTGCCGACTAGCGGGAAGGAGACCCAGTACTTC
clone size: -; J gene: TRBJ2-3; V gene: TRBV9; D gene: TRBD2; CDR3 protein: CASSAGTSGATDTQYF; CDR3 DNA: TGTGCCAGCAGCGCTGGGACTAGCGGGGCCACAGATACGCAGTATTTT
clone size: once; J gene: TRBJ1-5; V gene: TRBV5-4; D gene: TRBD1; CDR3 protein: CASSLGGTGGDQPQHF; CDR3 DNA: TGTGCCAGCAGCTTGGGGGGGACAGGGGGCGATCAGCCCCAGCATTTT
clone size: -; J gene: TRBJ1-3; V gene: TRBV6-5; D gene: TRBD1; CDR3 protein: CASSKSGGRNTIYF; CDR3 DNA: TGTGCCAGCAGTAAGTCAGGGGGACGAAACACCATATATTTT
clone size: -; J gene: TRBJ1-1; V gene: TRBV13; D gene: TRBD1; CDR3 protein: CASSLETGVVSEAFF; CDR3 DNA: TGTGCCAGCAGCTTAGAGACAGGGGTGGTATCTGAAGCTTTCTTT
clone size: -; J gene: TRBJ2-1; V gene: TRBV6-1; D gene: TRBD1; CDR3 protein: CASSDGTEDNEQFF; CDR3 DNA: TGTGCCAGCAGTGACGGGACAGAGGACAATGAGCAGTTCTTC
clone size: -; J gene: TRBJ1-4; V gene: TRBV30; D gene: TRBD1; CDR3 protein: CAWAGTGYILNEKLFF; CDR3 DNA: TGTGCCTGGGCCGGGACAGGGTATATTCTTAATGAAAAACTGTTTTTT
clone size: -; J gene: TRBJ2-1; V gene: TRBV7-2; D gene: TRBD2; CDR3 protein: CASRPTSGRAVEQFF; CDR3 DNA: TGTGCCAGCAGACCAACTAGCGGGAGGGCGGTTGAGCAGTTCTTC
clone size: -; J gene: TRBJ2-1; V gene: TRBV27; D gene: TRBD2; CDR3 protein: CASSFGSGRHPYNEQFF; CDR3 DNA: TGTGCCAGCAGTTTTGGTAGCGGGAGGCACCCCTACAATGAGCAGTTCTTC
clone size: -; J gene: TRBJ2-1; V gene: TRBV13; D gene: TRBD2; CDR3 protein: CASRLGGRYNEQFF; CDR3 DNA: TGTGCCAGCAGATTGGGAGGGCGTTACAATGAGCAGTTCTTC
clone size: -; J gene: TRBJ1-4; V gene: TRBV9; D gene: -; CDR3 protein: CASAPGHHLRNEKLFF; CDR3 DNA: TGTGCCAGTGCCCCGGGACATCATCTTAGGAATGAAAAACTGTTTTTT
clone size: -; J gene: TRBJ1-2; V gene: TRBV24-1; D gene: -; CDR3 protein: CATSDHNTLYGYTF; CDR3 DNA: TGTGCCACCAGTGATCATAACACCTTATATGGCTACACCTTC
clone size: -; J gene: TRBJ1-1; V gene: TRBV6-5; D gene: -; CDR3 protein: CASSYSSQNTEAFF; CDR3 DNA: TGTGCCAGCAGTTACTCGTCACAGAACACTGAAGCTTTCTTT